A selection of T cell receptor beta chains follows, all from one sample in a study of blood T cells in healthy people across ages. TCRdb processed the 5' RACE reads anew with MiXCR; each CDR3 protein has one entry. The sample lists roughly 860,000 distinct CDR3 sequences; approximately 59% were seen once. The sequenced sample was blood. The receptors shown here come from a man younger than 45 in good health. Both conserved end residues are part of each CDR3. Each record gives: clone size, J gene, V gene, D gene, CDR3 DNA, CDR3 protein. The D gene is left open where the match is weak. The size field is filled for only some rows; it gives once, few, many or a size class.

size: -
J: TRBJ2-3
V: TRBV12-3/TRBV12-4
D: TRBD2
DNA: TGTGCCAGCTATAAGCGGGGGGGCGGCACAGATACGCAGTATTTT
CDR3: CASYKRGGGTDTQYF

size: -
J: TRBJ1-2
V: TRBV9
D: -
DNA: TGTGCCAGCAGCCCGCAACCCTCCTTTGGTGGCTACACCTTC
CDR3: CASSPQPSFGGYTF

size: few
J: TRBJ2-3
V: TRBV4-3
D: -
DNA: TGCGCCAGCAGCCAAGATAGGCCCACGGGAACTAGCACAGATACGCAGTATTTT
CDR3: CASSQDRPTGTSTDTQYF

size: -
J: TRBJ2-5
V: TRBV12-3/TRBV12-4
D: TRBD2
DNA: TGTGCCAGCAGCTTAGCTAGCGGGACGTACCAAGAGACCCAGTACTTC
CDR3: CASSLASGTYQETQYF

size: few
J: TRBJ1-5
V: TRBV20-1
D: -
DNA: TGCAGTGCTAGGGGGGGCGATTTGGGCAATCAGCCCCAGCATTTT
CDR3: CSARGGDLGNQPQHF

size: few
J: TRBJ2-5
V: TRBV6-5
D: -
DNA: TGTGCCAGCAGCTTTGCAGGGTACCAAGAGACCCAGTACTTC
CDR3: CASSFAGYQETQYF

size: -
J: TRBJ1-4
V: TRBV14
D: TRBD1
DNA: TGTGCCAGCAGCCAGAAACCCGACAGGGGGCGTGCAACTAATGAAAAACTGTTTTTT
CDR3: CASSQKPDRGRATNEKLFF

size: -
J: TRBJ2-1
V: TRBV4-3
D: TRBD2
DNA: TGCGCCACCAGCGGGGGTCTCTACAATGAGCAGTTCTTC
CDR3: CATSGGLYNEQFF

size: -
J: TRBJ1-5
V: TRBV29-1
D: -
DNA: TGCAGCGTTGGGGGGGACCCCCTTAATCAGCCCCAGCATTTT
CDR3: CSVGGDPLNQPQHF

size: -
J: TRBJ1-3
V: TRBV4-3
D: -
DNA: TGCGCCAGCAGCCAAGCCCAGGGGACTGGAAACACCATATATTTT
CDR3: CASSQAQGTGNTIYF

size: few
J: TRBJ2-6
V: TRBV20-1
D: -
DNA: TGCAGTGCGGCGGGGCCTGGATCGGACGTCCTGACTTTC
CDR3: CSAAGPGSDVLTF

size: -
J: TRBJ2-5
V: TRBV30
D: -
DNA: TGTGCCTGGAGAGGTTTCGGGGAGACCCAGTACTTC
CDR3: CAWRGFGETQYF

size: -
J: TRBJ2-1
V: TRBV7-3
D: -
DNA: TGTGCCAGCGGACGCCGGGGGAATGAGCAGTTCTTC
CDR3: CASGRRGNEQFF

size: -
J: TRBJ2-1
V: TRBV11-2
D: TRBD1
DNA: TGTGCCAGCAGCTTAGGTCGACAGGGCCTTTACAATGAGCAGTTCTTC
CDR3: CASSLGRQGLYNEQFF

size: few
J: TRBJ2-2
V: TRBV4-3
D: -
DNA: TGCGCCAGCAGCCAAGACTGGGCGGACCCTTCGAACACCGGGGAGCTGTTTTTT
CDR3: CASSQDWADPSNTGELFF

size: -
J: TRBJ2-3
V: TRBV20-1
D: -
DNA: TGCAGTGCTAGGCTGGGGACAGATACGCAGTATTTT
CDR3: CSARLGTDTQYF

size: many
J: TRBJ2-4
V: TRBV6-6
D: -
DNA: TGTGCAGCCGCCGGCAGCTTAGCCAAAAACATTCAGTACTTC
CDR3: CAAAGSLAKNIQYF

size: few
J: TRBJ2-7
V: TRBV9
D: -
DNA: TGTGCCAGCAGCGTAGGGGGAAATCAGTACGAGCAGTACTTC
CDR3: CASSVGGNQYEQYF

size: -
J: TRBJ1-6
V: TRBV15
D: -
DNA: TGTGCCACCAGCAGAGAGTGGCAGTTGGGATCACCCCTCCACTTT
CDR3: CATSREWQLGSPLHF

size: few
J: TRBJ2-1
V: TRBV4-2
D: -
DNA: TGTGCCAGCAGCCCCAGGGAGGTGGGGCCTAACAATGAGCAGTTCTTC
CDR3: CASSPREVGPNNEQFF